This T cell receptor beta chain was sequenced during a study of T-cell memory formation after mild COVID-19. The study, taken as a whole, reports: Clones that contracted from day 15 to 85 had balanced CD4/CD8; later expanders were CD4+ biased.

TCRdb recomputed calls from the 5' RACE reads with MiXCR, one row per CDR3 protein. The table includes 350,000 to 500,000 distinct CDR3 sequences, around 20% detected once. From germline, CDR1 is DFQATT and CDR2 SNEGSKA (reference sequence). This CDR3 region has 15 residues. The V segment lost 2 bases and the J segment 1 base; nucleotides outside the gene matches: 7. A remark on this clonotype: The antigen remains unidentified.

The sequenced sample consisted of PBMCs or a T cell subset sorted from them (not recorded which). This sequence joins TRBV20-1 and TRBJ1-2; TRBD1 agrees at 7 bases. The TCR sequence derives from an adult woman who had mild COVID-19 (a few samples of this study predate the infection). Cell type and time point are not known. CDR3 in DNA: TGCAGTGCTAGACAGGGGGACCCCTTTAACTATGGCTACACCTTC. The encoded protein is CSARQGDPFNYGYTF.